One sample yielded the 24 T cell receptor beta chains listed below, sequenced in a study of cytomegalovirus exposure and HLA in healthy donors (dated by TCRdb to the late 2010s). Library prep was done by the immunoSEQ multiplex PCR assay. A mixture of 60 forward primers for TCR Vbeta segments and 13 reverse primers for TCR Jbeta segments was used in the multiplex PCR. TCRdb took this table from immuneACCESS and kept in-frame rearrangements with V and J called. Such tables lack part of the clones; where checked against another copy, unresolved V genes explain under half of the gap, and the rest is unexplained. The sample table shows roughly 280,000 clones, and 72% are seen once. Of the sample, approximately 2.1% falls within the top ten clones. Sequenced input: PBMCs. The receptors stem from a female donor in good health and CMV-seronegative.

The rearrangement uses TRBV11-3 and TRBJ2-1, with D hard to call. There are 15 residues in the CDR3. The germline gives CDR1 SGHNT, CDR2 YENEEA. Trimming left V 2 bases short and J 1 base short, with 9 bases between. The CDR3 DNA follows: TGTGCCAGCAGCTTAATGAGTGTTTCCTACAATGAGCAGTTCTTC. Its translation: CASSLMSVSYNEQFF.

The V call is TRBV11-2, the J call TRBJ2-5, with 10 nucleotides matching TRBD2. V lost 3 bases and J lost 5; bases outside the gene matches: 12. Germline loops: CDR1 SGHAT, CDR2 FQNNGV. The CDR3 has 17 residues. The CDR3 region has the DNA TGTGCCAGCAGCTTTACAGCGGGAGGGACTCGTTCGGAGACCCAGTACTTC. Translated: CASSFTAGGTRSETQYF. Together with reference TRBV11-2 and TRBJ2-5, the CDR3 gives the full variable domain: EAGVAQSPRYKIIEKRQSVAFWCNPISGHATLYWYQQILGQGPKLLIQFQNNGVVDDSQLPKDRFSAERLKGVDSTLKIQPAKLEDSAVYLCASSFTAGGTRSETQYFGPGTRLLVL.

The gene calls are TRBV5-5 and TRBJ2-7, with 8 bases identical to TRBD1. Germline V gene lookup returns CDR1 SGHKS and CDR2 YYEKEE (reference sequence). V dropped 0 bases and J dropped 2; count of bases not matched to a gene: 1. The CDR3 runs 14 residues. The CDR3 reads CASSLGGQAYEQYF. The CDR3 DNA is TGTGCCAGCAGCTTGGGGGGACAGGCCTACGAGCAGTACTTC. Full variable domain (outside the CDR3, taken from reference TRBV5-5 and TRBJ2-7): DAGVTQSPTHLIKTRGQQVTLRCSPISGHKSVSWYQQVLGQGPQFIFQYYEKEERGRGNFPDRFSARQFPNYSSELNVNALLLGDSALYLCASSLGGQAYEQYFGPGTRLTVT.

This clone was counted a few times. CDR3 DNA sequence: TGTGCCACCAGCAGGGTAGCGGGAGGGGTGAATGAGCAGTTCTTC. Translated, it gives CATSRVAGGVNEQFF. The genes are TRBV15 and TRBJ2-1; 11 bases map to TRBD2. Germline V lookup: CDR1 LNHNV, CDR2 YYDKDF (reference sequence). V was pared by 3 bases and J by 7 bases, with 5 bases of the junction left unmatched. The CDR3 totals 15 residues.

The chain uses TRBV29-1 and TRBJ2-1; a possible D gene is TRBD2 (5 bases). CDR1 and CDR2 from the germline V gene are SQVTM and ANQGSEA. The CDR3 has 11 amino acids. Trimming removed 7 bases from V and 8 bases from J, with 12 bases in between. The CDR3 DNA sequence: TGCAGCGCCGCCACTAGGGATGAGCAGTTCTTC. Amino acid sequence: CSAATRDEQFF.

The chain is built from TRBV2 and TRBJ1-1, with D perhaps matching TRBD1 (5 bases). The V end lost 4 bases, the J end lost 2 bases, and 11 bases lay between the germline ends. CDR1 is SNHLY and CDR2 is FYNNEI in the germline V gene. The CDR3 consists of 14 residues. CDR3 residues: CASSARQYNTEAFF. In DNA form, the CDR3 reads TGTGCCAGCAGTGCAAGACAGTATAACACTGAAGCTTTCTTT.

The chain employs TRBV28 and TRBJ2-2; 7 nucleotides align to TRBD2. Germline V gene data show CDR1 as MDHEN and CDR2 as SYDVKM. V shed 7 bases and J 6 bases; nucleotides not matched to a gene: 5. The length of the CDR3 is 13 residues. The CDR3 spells CASTTTSPGELFF. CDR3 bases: TGTGCCAGCACGACGACTAGCCCCGGGGAGCTGTTTTTT.

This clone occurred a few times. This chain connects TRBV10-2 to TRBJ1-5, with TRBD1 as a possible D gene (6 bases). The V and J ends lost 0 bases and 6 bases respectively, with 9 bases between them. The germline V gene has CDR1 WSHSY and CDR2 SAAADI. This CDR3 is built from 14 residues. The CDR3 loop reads CASSESTGRQPQHF. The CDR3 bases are TGCGCCAGCAGTGAGTCTACAGGGCGTCAGCCCCAGCATTTT.

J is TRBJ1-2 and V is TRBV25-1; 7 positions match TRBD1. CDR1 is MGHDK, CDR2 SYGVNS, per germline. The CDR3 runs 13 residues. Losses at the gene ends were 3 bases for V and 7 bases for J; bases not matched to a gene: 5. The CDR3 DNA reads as TGTGCCAGCAGTGATCAATACAGGGGTGGCTACACCTTC. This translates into CASSDQYRGGYTF.

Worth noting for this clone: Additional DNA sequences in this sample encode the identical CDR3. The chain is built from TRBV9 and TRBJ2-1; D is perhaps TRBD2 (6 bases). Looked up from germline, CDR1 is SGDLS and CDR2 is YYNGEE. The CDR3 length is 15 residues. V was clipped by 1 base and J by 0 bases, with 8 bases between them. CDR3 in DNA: TGTGCCAGCAGCGTACTCGGGAGCTCCTACAATGAGCAGTTCTTC. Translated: CASSVLGSSYNEQFF.

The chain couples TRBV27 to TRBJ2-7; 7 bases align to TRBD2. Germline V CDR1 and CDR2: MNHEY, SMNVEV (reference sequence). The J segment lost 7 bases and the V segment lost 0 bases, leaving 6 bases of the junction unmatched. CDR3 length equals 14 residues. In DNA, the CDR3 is TGTGCCAGCAGTTTATCGAGAGGAGCGGGGGAGCAGTACTTC. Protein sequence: CASSLSRGAGEQYF.

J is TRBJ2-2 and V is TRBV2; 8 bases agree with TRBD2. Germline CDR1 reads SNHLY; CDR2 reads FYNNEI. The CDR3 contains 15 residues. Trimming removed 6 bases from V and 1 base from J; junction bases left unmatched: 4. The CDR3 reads CASRDSGVNTGELFF. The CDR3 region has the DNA TGTGCCAGCAGGGATAGCGGGGTGAACACCGGGGAGCTGTTTTTT. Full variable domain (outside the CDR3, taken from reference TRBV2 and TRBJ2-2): EPEVTQTPSHQVTQMGQEVILRCVPISNHLYFYWYRQILGQKVEFLVSFYNNEISEKSEIFDDQFSVERPDGSNFTLKIRSTKLEDSAMYFCASRDSGVNTGELFFGEGSRLTVL.

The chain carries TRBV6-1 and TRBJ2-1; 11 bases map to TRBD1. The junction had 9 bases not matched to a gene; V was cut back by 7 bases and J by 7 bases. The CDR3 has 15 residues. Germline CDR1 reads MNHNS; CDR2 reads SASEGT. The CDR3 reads CASNPSDRGPNEQFF. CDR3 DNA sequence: TGTGCCAGCAATCCTTCGGACAGGGGGCCTAATGAGCAGTTCTTC.

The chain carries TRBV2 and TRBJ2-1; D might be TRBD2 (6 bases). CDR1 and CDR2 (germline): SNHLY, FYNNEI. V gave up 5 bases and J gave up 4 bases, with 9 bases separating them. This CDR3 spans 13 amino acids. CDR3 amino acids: CASSRDSYNEQFF. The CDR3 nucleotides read TGTGCCAGCAGTAGGGACTCTTACAATGAGCAGTTCTTC. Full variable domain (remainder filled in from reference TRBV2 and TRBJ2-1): EPEVTQTPSHQVTQMGQEVILRCVPISNHLYFYWYRQILGQKVEFLVSFYNNEISEKSEIFDDQFSVERPDGSNFTLKIRSTKLEDSAMYFCASSRDSYNEQFFGPGTRLTVL.

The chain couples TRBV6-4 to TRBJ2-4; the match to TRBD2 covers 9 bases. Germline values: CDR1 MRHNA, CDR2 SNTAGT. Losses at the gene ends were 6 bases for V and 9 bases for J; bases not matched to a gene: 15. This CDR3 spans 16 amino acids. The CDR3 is CASSVGTSLRSCIQYF. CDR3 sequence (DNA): TGTGCCAGCAGCGTCGGGACTAGCCTAAGGAGTTGCATTCAGTACTTC.

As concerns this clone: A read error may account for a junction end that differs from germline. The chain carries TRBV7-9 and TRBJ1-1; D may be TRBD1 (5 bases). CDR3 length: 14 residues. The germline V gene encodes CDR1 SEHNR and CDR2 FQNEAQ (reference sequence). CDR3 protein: CSSSQLQGNTEAFF. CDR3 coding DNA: TGTTCCAGCAGCCAACTTCAGGGGAACACTGAAGCTTTCTTT.

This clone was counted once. Here the CDR3 DNA reads TGTGCCAGCAGCTTAGGAAGGGGACAGGGTACAGATACGCAGTATTTT. It codes for CASSLGRGQGTDTQYF. This chain links TRBV7-9 with TRBJ2-3; TRBD1 aligns across 9 bases. The CDR3 totals 16 residues. Trimming took 1 base from V and 3 from J; bases not matched to a gene: 5. Germline CDR1 SEHNR, CDR2 FQNEAQ (reference sequence).

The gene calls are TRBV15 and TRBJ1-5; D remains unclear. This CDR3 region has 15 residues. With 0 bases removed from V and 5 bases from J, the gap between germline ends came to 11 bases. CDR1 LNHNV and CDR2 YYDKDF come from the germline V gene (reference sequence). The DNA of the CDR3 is TGTGCCACCAGCAGAGATGCGAGGTATGATCAGCCCCAGCATTTT. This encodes CATSRDARYDQPQHF.

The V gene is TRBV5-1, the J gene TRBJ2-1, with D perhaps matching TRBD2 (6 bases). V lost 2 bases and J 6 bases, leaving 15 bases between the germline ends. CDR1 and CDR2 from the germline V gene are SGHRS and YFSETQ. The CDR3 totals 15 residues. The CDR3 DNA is TGCGCCAGCAGCTTTAACCGGCAGGGAGGCAATGAGCAGTTCTTC. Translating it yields CASSFNRQGGNEQFF.

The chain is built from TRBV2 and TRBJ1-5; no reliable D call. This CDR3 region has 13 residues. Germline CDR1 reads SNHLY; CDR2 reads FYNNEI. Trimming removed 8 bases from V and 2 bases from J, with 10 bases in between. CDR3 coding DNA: TGTGCCAGCGGCCGGGTGGGCAATCAGCCCCAGCATTTT. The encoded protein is CASGRVGNQPQHF.

CDR3 region: CASSDSSPTEQYF. CDR3 bases: TGTGCCAGCAGTGATTCTAGCCCGACCGAGCAGTACTTC. J is TRBJ2-5 and V is TRBV2, with D possibly TRBD2 on 5 matching bases. The J call may not be correct, given that the DNA end is closer to TRBJ2-7. Per germline, CDR1 SNHLY and CDR2 FYNNEI. There are 13 residues in the CDR3.

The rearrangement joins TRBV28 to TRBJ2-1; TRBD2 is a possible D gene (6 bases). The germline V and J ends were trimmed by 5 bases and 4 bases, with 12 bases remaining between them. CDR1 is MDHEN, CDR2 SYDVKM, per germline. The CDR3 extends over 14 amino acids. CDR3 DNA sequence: TGTGCCAGCAGTCCCGGGACTCCGTACAATGAGCAGTTCTTC. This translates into CASSPGTPYNEQFF.

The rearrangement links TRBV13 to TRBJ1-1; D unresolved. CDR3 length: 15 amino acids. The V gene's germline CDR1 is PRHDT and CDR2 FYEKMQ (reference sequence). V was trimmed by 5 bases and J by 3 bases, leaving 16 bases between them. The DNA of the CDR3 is TGTGCCAGCAGCCCGTCGGGTGTGAGTCACACTGAAGCTTTCTTT. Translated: CASSPSGVSHTEAFF.

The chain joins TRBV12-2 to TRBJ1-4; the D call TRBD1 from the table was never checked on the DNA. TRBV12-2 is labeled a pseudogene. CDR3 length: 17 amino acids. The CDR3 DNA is TGTGCAAGTCGCTTAGCGAGACGGGACAGGGAGGGGGAAAAACTGTTTTTT. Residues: CASRLARRDREGEKLFF.